This TCR beta chain derives from a study of cytomegalovirus exposure and HLA in healthy donors. Amplification used 60 Vbeta primers and 13 Jbeta primers. This table comes from immunoSEQ multiplex PCR, and its TCRdb copy is limited to in-frame clones, with some not included. The table lists roughly 84,000 clones, about 60% of them singletons. V was cut by 5 bases and J by 6 bases, with 11 bases left in between. Germline assignment: CDR1 SNHLY and CDR2 FYNNEI. The CDR3 spans 12 residues. Study-level results: Researchers reportedly found TCR beta sequences accurately predicted most subjects' HLA-A and HLA-B alleles. One later analysis reportedly identified an Asian-associated ancestry cluster that showed fewer N-insertions than the roughly 700-donor mean. CMV serostatus alone was available as immune exposure information.

This clone has just a few counts. Its antigen is still unknown. The J gene is TRBJ2-7, the V gene TRBV2, with D hard to call. Specimen: PBMCs. The TCR originated in a woman in her 40s in good health and CMV-seropositive. CDR3 nucleotide sequence: TGTGCCAGCAGTACCCCTACCCCCGAGCAGTACTTC. As protein: CASSTPTPEQYF.